This TCR beta chain originates from a study of T-cell memory formation after mild COVID-19. Notes on the study in general: Pre-infection memory held some responding clones, suggesting pre-existing cross-reactive T cells responded. Contracting CD4+ clones were located mainly in CM and EM, and CD8+ clones in EMRA.

A few counts support this clonotype. Its antigen is unknown. TCRdb reprocessed the 5' RACE reads via MiXCR and lists one record per CDR3 protein. Among about 560,000 distinct CDR3 sequences listed, approximately 21% were seen once. Germline lookup yields CDR1 MNHEY and CDR2 SVGAGI. Trimming took 8 bases from V and 0 from J, leaving 17 bases between them. This CDR3 spans 17 amino acids. V and J are TRBV6-5 and TRBJ2-6, with D possibly being TRBD1 (5 bases). Source material: PBMCs or a T cell subset sorted from them (not recorded which). This TCR was recovered from an adult woman who had mild COVID-19 (a few samples of this study predate the infection). Cell type and time point are not known. The CDR3 reads CASFDSSLTSGANVLTF. CDR3 in DNA: TGTGCCAGCTTCGACAGTTCACTAACCTCTGGGGCCAACGTCCTGACTTTC.